Listed below are T cell receptor beta chains from one sample, sequenced in a study of patients and donors after allogeneic stem cell transplantation. Using its own MiXCR run on the RT-PCR reads, TCRdb lists one record per CDR3 protein. The sample lists about 57,000 distinct CDR3 sequences, about an eighth occurring once. Sequencing was done on a sample of blood, either unsorted or a sorted T cell fraction (not recorded which). These receptors came from a human donor who was either an allogeneic HSCT recipient or a stem cell or donor lymphocyte infusion donor (not recorded which). It is not recorded whose cells these are; they may come from a transplant donor. The CDR3 runs from the conserved cysteine through the conserved F or W. A D gene is named only where the DNA matches it firmly. Expanded clones are given a class, and other clones once, few, many or no size at all.

clone_size j_call d_call v_call cdr3_length cdr3_nt cdr3_aa
. TRBJ2-3 . TRBV28 14 TGTGCCAGCAGTCCGGACAGTAAATTGGATACGCAGTATTTT CASSPDSKLDTQYF
. TRBJ2-7 . TRBV5-1 13 TGCGCCAGCAACCCAGCGGACTCCTACGAGCAGTACTTC CASNPADSYEQYF
. TRBJ1-4 . TRBV25-1 14 TGTGCCAGCAGTGAATTACAGGGAGGCGAAAAACTGTTTTTT CASSELQGGEKLFF
once TRBJ2-7 . TRBV11-2 10 TGTGCCAGCAGCTTAGAAGAGCAGTACTTC CASSLEEQYF
many TRBJ2-5 . TRBV5-1 14 TGCGCCAGCAGCTTAGGACCGTCCCAAGAGACCCAGTACTTC CASSLGPSQETQYF
. TRBJ2-3 TRBD2 TRBV10-3 18 TGTGCCACCGGCTGGGGACTAGCGGGAGAGATGGGAACAGATACGCAGTATTTT CATGWGLAGEMGTDTQYF
. TRBJ2-7 . TRBV5-1 13 TGCGCCAGCAGCTTGGCAGGGTTTGACGAGCAGTACTTC CASSLAGFDEQYF
. TRBJ2-1 . TRBV27 17 TGTGCCAGCAGTCCCCCCGGAGGCTCGAGCTCCTACAATGAGCAGTTCTTC CASSPPGGSSSYNEQFF
many TRBJ1-1 . TRBV5-1 14 TGCGCCAGCAGCTTGAGGGAGATGGGTACTGAAGCTTTCTTT CASSLREMGTEAFF
many TRBJ1-1 TRBD1 TRBV2 13 TGTGCCAGCATGAACAGGGGGGAAACTGAAGCTTTCTTT CASMNRGETEAFF
few TRBJ2-7 TRBD2 TRBV12-3/TRBV12-4 15 TGTGCCAGCAGTTTCGGACTAGCGGGAGTGTACGAGCAGTACTTC CASSFGLAGVYEQYF
many TRBJ2-7 . TRBV5-1 16 TGCGCCAGCAGCTTGGTTATTGTAAAGAGCTCCTACGAGCAGTACTTC CASSLVIVKSSYEQYF
. TRBJ2-1 TRBD1 TRBV15 15 TGTGCCACCAGCATAACGGGACAGGTATACAATGAGCAGTTCTTC CATSITGQVYNEQFF
few TRBJ2-1 . TRBV12-3/TRBV12-4 14 TGTGCCAGCAGTTCCTCTGACAGAAACAATGAGCAGTTCTTC CASSSSDRNNEQFF
few TRBJ2-1 . TRBV12-3/TRBV12-4 14 TGTGCCAGCAGTTTAGAGACGGTATACAATGAGCAGTTCTTC CASSLETVYNEQFF
. TRBJ2-1 TRBD2 TRBV10-2 14 TGCGCCAGCAGTGTAGGGACTAGTTTAAATGAGCAGTTCTTC CASSVGTSLNEQFF
many TRBJ1-2 TRBD1 TRBV18 18 TGTGCCAGCTCACCACGCCCGGGACAGGGTCCCCCCATTTATGGCTACACCTTC CASSPRPGQGPPIYGYTF
few TRBJ2-7 TRBD1 TRBV5-1 14 TGCGCCAGCACCACCGGGACAGGAGTCGGGGAGCAGTACTTC CASTTGTGVGEQYF
few TRBJ2-5 TRBD2 TRBV7-2 17 TGTGCCAGCAGCTTAGGTGGCTTAGCGGGAGTAGGAGAGACCCAGTACTTC CASSLGGLAGVGETQYF
many TRBJ2-3 TRBD2 TRBV20-1 14 TGCAGTGCTCACGCCGGGACTAGCGGGAGTACGCAGTATTTT CSAHAGTSGSTQYF
. TRBJ2-1 . TRBV27 14 TGTGCCAGCAGTCAGTCCAGCTCCTACAATGAGCAGTTCTTC CASSQSSSYNEQFF
. TRBJ2-5 . TRBV7-3 13 TGTGCCAGCAGCTTTGGCTACCAAGAGACCCAGTACTTC CASSFGYQETQYF
. TRBJ2-1 . TRBV7-8 16 TGTGCCAGCAGCGGCGGGACATACTTCTCCTACAATGAGCAGTTCTTC CASSGGTYFSYNEQFF
few TRBJ2-2 TRBD2 TRBV4-1 17 TGCGCCAGCAGCCAAGAGTCTCTAGCGGGTTTCACCGGGGAGCTGTTTTTT CASSQESLAGFTGELFF
. TRBJ2-7 TRBD1 TRBV5-1 14 TGCGCCAGCAGCCCAACCCACTCGACAGGGCCGGAGTACTTC CASSPTHSTGPEYF
. TRBJ1-5 TRBD1 TRBV15 16 TGTGCCACCAGCCCACCAAGGACAGGGGGCAATCAGCCCCAGCATTTT CATSPPRTGGNQPQHF